The TCR beta chain described here comes from a study of regulatory T cells in long-lasting Graves disease. The authors built TCR beta libraries using iRepertoire HTBI primers and Arm-PCR of CDR3 regions. Source study methods: Identification of gene segments yielded approximately 62 TRBV and around 13 TRBJ across samples. TCRdb re-analysed the multiplex PCR reads in MiXCR, keeping a single row per CDR3 protein. TCRdb assigned the V and J calls; the authors' analysis was not used. The sample records about 460,000 distinct CDR3 sequences, 22% being singletons. The sample's time point: persistent/refractory GD, antithyroid drugs over 5 years with positive TRAb. The TCR library was prepared using RNA isolated from PBMCs. The authors drew patients from an endocrinology department in Xi'an, China. Notes on the study in general: Thyroid tissue went unexamined; only peripheral blood was analyzed. More public clonotypes were shared by persistent patients (around 3,000) than by new patients (approximately 1,000).

This clonotype has more than one count but fewer than ten. Its antigen is unidentified. Germline lookup yields CDR1 LGHDT and CDR2 YNNKEL (reference sequence). V dropped 1 base and J dropped 3; count of bases not matched to a gene: 6. This CDR3 is built from 15 residues. The chain has TRBV3-1 and TRBJ2-7; TRBD1 agrees at 7 bases. The sequenced sample was peripheral blood mononuclear cells (PBMCs), obtained when the disease was refractory, from a patient treated with antithyroid drugs. This clonotype originated in a female donor with Graves disease. The CDR3: CASSQGTGFLYEQYF. The CDR3 nucleotides read TGTGCCAGCAGCCAAGGGACAGGTTTTCTCTACGAGCAGTACTTC.